The clone carrying this TCR beta chain came up many times. The antigen is undetermined. The data were obtained in a study of Graves' ophthalmopathy and Graves' hyperthyroidism. About the research overall: Investigators collected peripheral blood at initial diagnosis, before any treatment was given. Study results and limitations: Thyroid clonotypes that were expanded above 0.001 frequency mostly also appeared in blood. Ophthalmopathy versus stable hyperthyroidism: 13-signature model gave around 90% sensitivity, 81.08% specificity.

RNA transcripts served as template for amplifying TCR beta CDR3 sequences. HTBI primers primed a first-round RT-PCR, and a second-round multiplex PCR followed. TCRdb itself ran the multiplex PCR reads through MiXCR, one entry per CDR3 protein. The table records some 390,000 distinct CDR3 sequences, about 16% of them present only once. Clinical symptoms, serum thyroxine, TRAb, thyroid ultrasound and orbital computed tomography determined diagnosis. V was pared by 4 bases and J by 5 bases, with 12 bases between. Per germline, CDR1 SEHNR and CDR2 FQNEAQ (reference sequence). The CDR3 spans 13 residues. This clonotype was obtained from a woman aged 18-30 years with Graves' ophthalmopathy. The V and J genes are TRBV7-9 and TRBJ2-7, with D possibly being TRBD1 (6 bases). Sequencing was carried out using peripheral blood. The CDR3 protein is CASSYYPGDEQYF. CDR3 nucleotides: TGTGCCAGCAGCTATTACCCAGGGGACGAGCAGTACTTC.